The 9 T cell receptor beta chains listed next were all sequenced from one sample in a study of PD-L1 blockade in urothelial cancer. Clones were read by immunoSEQ multiplex PCR, and TCRdb kept only the in-frame ones, dropping some. The table lists about 20,000 clones, roughly 88% of them singletons. Sample: PBMCs, taken around atezolizumab (anti-PD-L1) treatment. These receptors were taken from a man aged 45-60 years with urothelial cancer.

V gene TRBV18 combines with J gene TRBJ1-2, with D possibly matching TRBD1 (5 bases). CDR3 length equals 14 residues. V was pared by 0 bases and J by 5 bases, with 10 bases between. The V gene's germline CDR1 is KGHSH and CDR2 LQKENI. The CDR3 nucleotides are TGTGCCAGCTCACCACCGACGACAGAATATGGCTACACCTTC. Encoded protein: CASSPPTTEYGYTF.

The chain's CDR3 is CASIPGQGTYEQYF. CDR3 coding DNA: TGTGCCAGCATTCCGGGACAGGGGACCTACGAGCAGTACTTC. The V call is TRBV6-1, the J call TRBJ2-7, with 10 bases fitting TRBD1. In germline, CDR1 is MNHNS, CDR2 SASEGT. The CDR3 is 14 amino acids. With 7 bases clipped from V and 2 bases from J, the junction kept 5 bases outside the gene matches.

The chain couples TRBV10-3 to TRBJ1-5; the match to TRBD1 covers 7 bases. V trimming: 3 bases; J trimming: 4 bases; junction bases outside the gene matches: 6. Germline V gene data show CDR1 as ENHRY and CDR2 as SYGVKD. CDR3 length: 15 residues. The CDR3, as DNA: TGTGCCATCAGTGAAGACAGGGTCGGGAATCAGCCCCAGCATTTT. Amino acid sequence: CAISEDRVGNQPQHF.

This rearrangement joins TRBV21-1 to TRBJ2-7; whether TRBD2, the table's D call, matches the DNA was not checked. TRBV21-1 is a pseudogene locus. The CDR3 spans 18 residues. The CDR3 region is CASSKEPAVAGGCCEQYF. Written as DNA, the CDR3 is TGTGCCAGCAGCAAAGAGCCGGCGGTAGCGGGAGGGTGCTGCGAGCAGTACTTC.

The V gene is TRBV18, the J gene TRBJ2-7; 8 bases line up with TRBD1. The CDR3 contains 14 residues. The J segment lost 7 bases and the V segment lost 6 bases, leaving 11 bases of the junction unmatched. CDR1 and CDR2 from the germline V gene are KGHSH and LQKENI. The CDR3 bases are TGTGCCAGCTCCCTCCAGGGGGCCCAGGGGGAGCAGTACTTC. It codes for CASSLQGAQGEQYF.

The rearrangement uses TRBV19 and TRBJ2-3, with TRBD1 as a possible D gene (6 bases). Germline assignment: CDR1 LNHDA and CDR2 SQIVND (reference sequence). CDR3 length: 16 amino acids. Between the trimmed V and J ends, which lost 5 bases and 1 base, there was a span of 16 bases. CDR3 region: CASSSRDIYRTDTQYF. CDR3 in DNA: TGTGCCAGTAGTTCCCGGGACATATACCGCACAGATACGCAGTATTTT.

V gene TRBV10-3 combines with J gene TRBJ1-1, with no clear D. The CDR3 sequence is 13 residues long. V was cut by 3 bases and J by 8 bases, with 13 bases left in between. Germline loops: CDR1 ENHRY, CDR2 SYGVKD. The CDR3 protein is CAISDIVDPEAFF. CDR3 sequence (DNA): TGTGCCATCAGTGATATCGTAGATCCCGAAGCTTTCTTT.

The gene calls are TRBV7-2 and TRBJ1-5; D gene ambiguous. Germline V gene data show CDR1 as SGHTA and CDR2 as FQGNSA. V was cut by 2 bases and J by 7 bases, with 9 bases left in between. The CDR3 loop spans 13 amino acids. The CDR3 sequence is CASSLSLLQPQHF. The CDR3 DNA follows: TGTGCCAGCAGCTTATCCCTTCTACAGCCCCAGCATTTT.

This chain connects TRBV30 to TRBJ1-2; D might be TRBD1 (6 bases). From germline, CDR1 is GTSNPN and CDR2 SVGIG (reference sequence). Trimming stripped 8 bases from V and 8 bases from J, with 18 bases between. CDR3 length: 12 amino acids. CDR3 region: CARYFLGAGYTF. Here the CDR3 DNA reads TGTGCCCGGTACTTTTTGGGGGCCGGCTACACCTTC. The full variable domain, in which reference TRBV30 and TRBJ1-2 provide the parts outside the CDR3, is SQTIHQWPATLVQPVGSPLSLECTVEGTSNPNLYWYRQAAGRGLQLLFYSVGIGQISSEVPQNLSASRPQDRQFILSSKKLLLSDSGFYLCARYFLGAGYTFGSGTRLTVV.